This T cell receptor beta chain derives from a study of blood T cell repertoires in COVID-19. Whole-study context: Samples taken during acute and convalescent COVID-19 were collected in the United States, Italy and Spain. T cells, B-cell-depleted T cells, or PBMCs provided the cDNA or gDNA that served as material.

Germline-derived CDR1 and CDR2 are MNHEY and SVGAGI. V lost 1 base and J lost 8, with 17 bases in between. The CDR3 contains 15 residues. The repertoire was sequenced with immunoSEQ multiplex PCR; TCRdb's copy has only in-frame clones and lacks some. The data contain about 160,000 clones, 65% to 90% of them singletons. The chain uses TRBV6-5 and TRBJ1-2, with D perhaps matching TRBD1 (5 bases). Sequenced sample: peripheral blood. The sequence was obtained from a woman in her thirties or forties with COVID-19, enrolled during active disease. CDR3 DNA: TGTGCCAGCAGTTACTTACCGGGGGGAGGGGCGGGCTACACCTTC. Translation gives CASSYLPGGGAGYTF.